One and the same sample provided the 5 T cell receptor beta chains below, sequenced in a study of T cell repertoires in cytomegalovirus infection. Their antigens remain unidentified. TCRdb independently ran MiXCR on the reads; one entry per CDR3 protein. This table has hundreds of thousands of distinct CDR3 sequences, about 28% appearing once. The sequenced sample was cultured PBMCs, obtained from culture after CMV antigen stimulation. Receptors originate from a human donor in good health (CMV status not recorded). Some clones in this sample may be carry-over from other donors' samples.

This clonotype has a handful of counts. V and J are TRBV18 and TRBJ1-2; D gene uncertain. CDR1 is KGHSH, CDR2 LQKENI, per germline. The V end was cut by 3 bases, the J end by 7 bases, with 15 bases between. The CDR3 has 14 residues. DNA of the CDR3: TGTGCCAGCTCACCTTTCGTTGGAGCCGCTGGCTACACCTTC. Translation gives CASSPFVGAAGYTF. The full variable domain, in which reference TRBV18 and TRBJ1-2 provide the parts outside the CDR3, is NAGVMQNPRHLVRRRGQEARLRCSPMKGHSHVYWYRQLPEEGLKFMVYLQKENIIDESGMPKERFSAEFPKEGPSILRIQQVVRGDSAAYFCASSPFVGAAGYTFGSGTRLTVV.

The table lists this clonotype with a few counts. At one end, the junction sequence differs from germline, possibly due to a read error. V and J are TRBV7-3 and TRBJ2-3, with 8 bases matching TRBD2. CDR1 and CDR2 from the germline V gene are SGHTA and FQGTGA. The CDR3 is 12 amino acids. The CDR3 loop is CASSLGLAGPTF. The CDR3 coding sequence is TGTGCCAGCAGCCTAGGGCTAGCGGGTCCTACCTTT.

This sequence joins TRBV11-2 and TRBJ1-5, with 8 nucleotides matching TRBD1. V shed 4 bases and J 11 bases; nucleotides not matched to a gene: 13. Per the germline V gene, CDR1 is SGHAT and CDR2 is FQNNGV. The CDR3 has 15 residues. The CDR3 is CASSSSDRDSGAQHF. The CDR3 DNA sequence: TGTGCCAGCAGCTCATCGGACAGGGACAGTGGAGCCCAGCATTTT.

The chain combines TRBV11-3 with TRBJ2-2; TRBD1 matches at 7 bases. Germline lookup yields CDR1 SGHNT and CDR2 YENEEA. V was clipped by 4 bases and J by 4 bases; unmatched bases: 9. The CDR3 covers 16 residues. The CDR3 region is CASSSSTGSFTGELFF. CDR3 coding DNA: TGTGCCAGCAGCTCGTCGACAGGGTCATTCACCGGGGAGCTGTTTTTT.

The chain is built from TRBV4-1 and TRBJ1-5; perhaps TRBD1 as D (6 bases). The CDR3 consists of 17 residues. Trimming removed 2 bases from V and 7 bases from J, with 21 bases in between. Germline V gene sequence: CDR1 MGHRA, CDR2 YSYEKL. As DNA, the CDR3 is TGCGCCAGCAGCCAAATACCAATCCTAAGGGGGTCCCAGCCCCAGCATTTT. Its protein is CASSQIPILRGSQPQHF.